This T cell receptor (beta chain) was retrieved from a study of T cells after yellow fever vaccination. Study-wide results and caveats: Subsequent to the booster, the majority of primary-vaccination clones reappeared (roughly 95% CD4, approximately 85% CD8). The presence of abundant clonotypes contaminating from the bulk population was possible in FACS-sorted repertoires. Compared with primary, the secondary response was weaker and peaked at day 5, not 15.

The germline V and J ends were trimmed by 8 bases and 4 bases, with 14 bases remaining between them. Looked up from germline, CDR1 is SEHNR and CDR2 is FQNEAQ (reference sequence). The CDR3 has 14 residues. A 5'RACE template-switching step, the method used to make TCR cDNA, added a universal primer site and UMIs. TCRdb redid the calling of the 5' RACE reads with MiXCR, one entry per CDR3 protein. The profile covers some 160,000 distinct CDR3 sequences, with about a tenth appearing a single time and around 35% taken by the ten largest. This clonotype has only a few counts. Its antigen is not known. The sample consisted of CD8+ T cells sorted from PBMCs, taken 45 days after the yellow fever booster vaccination. The sequence derives from a man between 18 and 29 years old who received the YFV17D yellow fever vaccine. This sequence joins TRBV7-9 and TRBJ2-2, with D hard to call. The CDR3, as DNA: TGTGCCAGCGGGCTTTCGCCGAGCACCGGGGAGCTGTTTTTT. This gives the protein CASGLSPSTGELFF.